This T cell receptor beta chain comes out of a study of blood T cell repertoires in COVID-19. Study information: The United States, Italy and Spain provided the acute and convalescent COVID-19 samples. Nucleic acid was either cDNA or gDNA, and it came from T cells, B-cell-depleted T cells, or PBMCs.

Authors' processing steps: Amplification of reference gene primers was used by the study to estimate nucleated cell counts. This table comes from immunoSEQ multiplex PCR, and its TCRdb copy is limited to in-frame clones, with some not included. For V, J and clone size, that table is used; D and trimming come from the DNA. The sample yields more than 200,000 clones, approximately 81% seen once. This CDR3 spans 13 amino acids. Germline V gene sequence: CDR1 SGHTA, CDR2 FQGTGA. Trimming took 3 bases from V and 7 from J; bases not matched to a gene: 4. V gene TRBV7-3 combines with J gene TRBJ2-7, with TRBD1 matching over 9 bases. This clonotype was sampled from a woman older than 75 with acute or convalescent COVID-19. The sequenced sample consisted of peripheral blood. The CDR3 sequence: CASSFGQGREQYF. Written as DNA, the CDR3 is TGTGCCAGCAGCTTTGGACAGGGGAGGGAGCAGTACTTC.